The sequence of this TCR beta chain was determined in a study of T-cell memory formation after mild COVID-19 (dated by TCRdb to 2020 to 2022). Concerning the study at large: TCR sequence clusters from the two donors were largely donor specific. T-cell clones expanding and contracting after mild COVID-19 in a couple of donors were tracked by longitudinal TCRalpha and TCRbeta repertoire sequencing. Two young, previously healthy adult volunteers, one female and one male, were included in the cohort.

Paper-wide results and their limitations: Whether the second-wave clones peaking on day 37 were SARS-CoV-2 specific was not confirmed. The study included only a couple of mild cases, and larger cohorts that include severe cases with pre-infection samples were judged to be necessary. Clones that contracted from day 15 to 85 showed balanced CD4/CD8 phenotypes, whereas a second wave of clones that expanded from day 15 to 37 leaned towards CD4+. Contracting CD4+ clones were found mainly in CM and EM memory subsets, while CD8+ clones were enriched in EMRA. Some responding clones were detected in pre-infection memory, suggesting pre-existing cross-reactive memory T cells joined the SARS-CoV-2 response.

PBMCs were isolated by Ficoll-Paque density gradient centrifugation. The sample holds many counts of this clonotype. This clone's antigen is unknown. No qualities accompany the bases; no much larger clone lies one base away. CDR1 and CDR2 were assigned from the germline V gene (reference sequence) as SEHNR and FQNEAQ. Trimming removed 3 bases from V and 5 bases from J; the gene matches leave 9 bases unexplained. Including cysteine and phenylalanine, the CDR3 has 15 amino acids. Of all the DNA, just the CDR3 is kept, 45 bases in frame from base 1. TCRdb names Illumina NovaSeq 6000 as the instrument used. TCRalpha and TCRbeta cDNA libraries were built by 5'RACE with constant-segment primers, adding sample barcodes and unique molecular identifiers. Trizol reagent was used to extract RNA from every sample. Amplification of the libraries took two PCR steps, and the second step added a second sample barcode plus Illumina TruSeq adapters. Sequencing of libraries was performed on an Illumina NovaSeq with 2 x 150 bp paired-end reads. The source study handled its data this way. Demultiplexing of reads and collapsing into UMI-guided consensus sequences were performed with migec v1.2.7. Using mixcr v2.1.11, the UMI consensuses were aligned to TRA and TRB V and J templates and assembled into clonotypes. Clonotypes were classified as expanded or contracted when called significant by both edgeR and NoisET, with noise models trained on biological replicates. edgeR calls used a false discovery rate-adjusted p below 0.01 and a log2 fold-change threshold of 1. As an exploratory analysis of dynamics, max-normalized trajectories of the 1000 most abundant clonotypes were examined with PCA combined with hierarchical clustering. Separately sequenced CD4+ and CD8+ repertoires were used to assign the CD4 or CD8 phenotype of responding clones. The public reads were reanalyzed by TCRdb: fastp trimming at Q25, MiXCR alignment, in-frame beta chains only. Each CDR3 protein gets just one entry, which takes the most common genes and DNA from the rows behind it. TCRdb's processing, not the authors' own work, is the source of the V and J calls. This sample gives about 240,000 distinct CDR3 sequences in total; roughly 9.4% of them show up just once. The leading ten clones occupy roughly a fifth of the sample.

Material for sequencing was PBMCs or a T cell subset sorted from them (not recorded which). The chain is made from TRBV7-9 and TRBJ1-2, and TRBD1 matches 7 of the central bases. This TCR was recovered from a man between 18 and 29 years old who had mild COVID-19 (a few samples of this study predate the infection). The sample titles of this study are shuffled in the database, so cell type and time point are left out; the donor was told from shared clones. The DNA sequence is TGTGCCAGCAGCTTTGGGAGAGGGGGCGCTTATGGCTACACCTTC. This gives the protein CASSFGRGGAYGYTF.